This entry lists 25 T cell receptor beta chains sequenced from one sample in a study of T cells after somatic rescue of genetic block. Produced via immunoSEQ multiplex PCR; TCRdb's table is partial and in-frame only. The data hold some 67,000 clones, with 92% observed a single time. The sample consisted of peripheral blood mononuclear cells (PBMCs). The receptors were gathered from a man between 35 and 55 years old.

Written as DNA, the CDR3 is TGCGCCAGCAGCCAAGATCGAACCTTCGCCCAGCATTTT. This sequence encodes CASSQDRTFAQHF. This chain links TRBV4-3 with TRBJ1-5, with D hard to call. This CDR3 has 13 residues. Germline V gene lookup returns CDR1 LGHNA and CDR2 YSLEER. Deletions cut 0 bases from V and 11 bases from J, with 11 bases between.

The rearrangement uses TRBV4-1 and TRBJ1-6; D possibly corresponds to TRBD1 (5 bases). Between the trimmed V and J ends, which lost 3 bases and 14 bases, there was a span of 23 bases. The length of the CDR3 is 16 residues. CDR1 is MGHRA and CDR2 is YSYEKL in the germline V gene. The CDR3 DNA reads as TGCGCCAGCAGCCACGTCGGGACGGCGAATCTGGGGACCCTCCACTTT. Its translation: CASSHVGTANLGTLHF.

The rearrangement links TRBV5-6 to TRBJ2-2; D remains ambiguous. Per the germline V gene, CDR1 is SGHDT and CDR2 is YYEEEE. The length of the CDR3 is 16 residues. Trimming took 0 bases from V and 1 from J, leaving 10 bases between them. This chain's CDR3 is CASSLASQVNTGELFF. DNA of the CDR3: TGTGCCAGCAGCTTGGCGTCCCAGGTGAACACCGGGGAGCTGTTTTTT.

As DNA, the CDR3 is TGTGCCAGCGAAAAAACAGGGGGTGTGACTGAAGCTTTCTTT. Its protein product is CASEKTGGVTEAFF. The chain joins TRBV6-6 to TRBJ1-1, with TRBD1 matching 8 bases. With 8 bases clipped from V and 5 bases from J, the junction kept 10 bases outside the gene matches. Germline CDR1 and CDR2: MNHNY and SVGAGI (reference sequence). The CDR3 spans 14 residues.

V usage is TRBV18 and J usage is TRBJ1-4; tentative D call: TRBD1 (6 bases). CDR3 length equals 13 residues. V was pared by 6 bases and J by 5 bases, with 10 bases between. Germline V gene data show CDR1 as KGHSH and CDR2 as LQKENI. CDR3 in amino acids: CASSPDRNEKLFF. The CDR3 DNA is TGTGCCAGCTCTCCGGACAGAAATGAAAAACTGTTTTTT.

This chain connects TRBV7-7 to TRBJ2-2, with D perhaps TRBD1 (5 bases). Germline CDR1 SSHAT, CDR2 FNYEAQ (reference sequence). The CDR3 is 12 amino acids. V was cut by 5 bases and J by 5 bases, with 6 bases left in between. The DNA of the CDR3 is TGTGCCAGCAGCCCAGGGACCGGGGAGCTGTTTTTT. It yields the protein CASSPGTGELFF.

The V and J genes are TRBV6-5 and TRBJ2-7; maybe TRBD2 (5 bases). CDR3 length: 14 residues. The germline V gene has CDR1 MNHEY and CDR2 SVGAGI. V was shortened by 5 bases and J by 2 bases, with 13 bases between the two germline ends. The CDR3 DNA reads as TGTGCCAGCAGTAGCGGTGGGCGGCCCTACGAGCAGTACTTC. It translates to CASSSGGRPYEQYF.

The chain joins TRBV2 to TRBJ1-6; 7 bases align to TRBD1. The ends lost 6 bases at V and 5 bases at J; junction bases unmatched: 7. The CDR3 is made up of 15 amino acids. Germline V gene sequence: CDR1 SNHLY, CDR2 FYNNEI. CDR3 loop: CASRETGLHNSPLHF. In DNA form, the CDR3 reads TGTGCCAGCAGGGAGACAGGGCTCCATAATTCACCCCTCCACTTT.

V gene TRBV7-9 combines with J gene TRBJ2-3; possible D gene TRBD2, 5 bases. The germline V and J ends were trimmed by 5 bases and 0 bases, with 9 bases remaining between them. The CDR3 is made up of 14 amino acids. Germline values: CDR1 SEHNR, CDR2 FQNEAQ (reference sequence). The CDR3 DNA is TGTGCCAGCAGCCCCTGGACTAGCACAGATACGCAGTATTTT. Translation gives CASSPWTSTDTQYF. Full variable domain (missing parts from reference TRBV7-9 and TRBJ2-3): DTGVSQNPRHKITKRGQNVTFRCDPISEHNRLYWYRQTLGQGPEFLTYFQNEAQLEKSRLLSDRFSAERPKGSFSTLEIQRTEQGDSAMYLCASSPWTSTDTQYFGPGTRLTVL.

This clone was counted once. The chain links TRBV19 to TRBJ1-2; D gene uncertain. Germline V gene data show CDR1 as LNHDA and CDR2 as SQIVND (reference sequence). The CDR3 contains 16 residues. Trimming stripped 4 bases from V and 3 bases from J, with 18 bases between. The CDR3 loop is CASSTSWSRLDYGYTF. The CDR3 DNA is TGTGCCAGTAGTACCTCATGGTCGCGTCTAGACTATGGCTACACCTTC. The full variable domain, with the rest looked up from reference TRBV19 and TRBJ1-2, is DGGITQSPKYLFRKEGQNVTLSCEQNLNHDAMYWYRQDPGQGLRLIYYSQIVNDFQKGDIAEGYSVSREKKESFPLTVTSAQKNPTAFYLCASSTSWSRLDYGYTFGSGTRLTVV.

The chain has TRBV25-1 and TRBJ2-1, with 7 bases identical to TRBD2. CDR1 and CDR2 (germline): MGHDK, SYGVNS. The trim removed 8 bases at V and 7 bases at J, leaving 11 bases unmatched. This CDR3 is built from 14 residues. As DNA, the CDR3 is TGTGCCAGCGGCGGCGGCGGGAGATTTAATGAGCAGTTCTTC. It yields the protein CASGGGGRFNEQFF.

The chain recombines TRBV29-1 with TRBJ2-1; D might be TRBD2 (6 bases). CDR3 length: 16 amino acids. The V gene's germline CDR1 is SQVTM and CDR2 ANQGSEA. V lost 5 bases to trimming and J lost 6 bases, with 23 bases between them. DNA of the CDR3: TGCAGCGTTCGAATATGGGCCCACCTGGGGGGCAATGAGCAGTTCTTC. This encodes CSVRIWAHLGGNEQFF.

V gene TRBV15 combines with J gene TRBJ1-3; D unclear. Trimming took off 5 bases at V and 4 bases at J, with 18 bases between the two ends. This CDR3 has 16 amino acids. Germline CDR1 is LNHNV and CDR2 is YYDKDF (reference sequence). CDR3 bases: TGTGCCACCAGCGATCCCACGAATCTGAGGGGAAACACCATATATTTT. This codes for CATSDPTNLRGNTIYF.

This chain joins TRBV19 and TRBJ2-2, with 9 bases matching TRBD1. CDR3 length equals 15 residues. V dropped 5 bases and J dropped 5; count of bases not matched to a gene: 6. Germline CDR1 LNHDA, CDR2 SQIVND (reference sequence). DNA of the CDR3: TGTGCCAGTAGTCTCGGACAGGGGTGGACCGGGGAGCTGTTTTTT. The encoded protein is CASSLGQGWTGELFF.

CDR3 in amino acids: CASSGTVTDTQYF. CDR3 nucleotides: TGTGCCAGCAGTGGCACAGTCACAGATACGCAGTATTTT. The rearrangement uses TRBV6-6 and TRBJ2-3, with unresolved D. Trimming took off 5 bases at V and 2 bases at J, with 8 bases between the two ends. The CDR3 has 13 residues. Germline V lookup: CDR1 MNHNY, CDR2 SVGAGI (reference sequence).

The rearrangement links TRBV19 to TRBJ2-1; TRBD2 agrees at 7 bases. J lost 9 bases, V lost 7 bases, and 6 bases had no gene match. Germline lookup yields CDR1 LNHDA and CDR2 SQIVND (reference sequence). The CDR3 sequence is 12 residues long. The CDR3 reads CASISGGGEQFF. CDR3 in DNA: TGTGCCAGTATCAGTGGGGGGGGTGAGCAGTTCTTC.

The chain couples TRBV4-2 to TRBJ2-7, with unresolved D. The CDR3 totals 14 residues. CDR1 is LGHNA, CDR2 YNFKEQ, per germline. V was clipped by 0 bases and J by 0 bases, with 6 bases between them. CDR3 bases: TGTGCCAGCAGCCAAGACTCTAACTCCTACGAGCAGTACTTC. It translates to CASSQDSNSYEQYF.

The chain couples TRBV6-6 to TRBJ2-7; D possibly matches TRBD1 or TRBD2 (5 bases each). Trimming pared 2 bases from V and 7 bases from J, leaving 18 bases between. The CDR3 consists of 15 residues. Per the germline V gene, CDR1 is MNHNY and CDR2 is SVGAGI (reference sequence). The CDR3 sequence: CASSYPGTTPGEQYF. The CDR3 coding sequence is TGTGCCAGCAGTTACCCCGGGACCACTCCCGGGGAGCAGTACTTC.

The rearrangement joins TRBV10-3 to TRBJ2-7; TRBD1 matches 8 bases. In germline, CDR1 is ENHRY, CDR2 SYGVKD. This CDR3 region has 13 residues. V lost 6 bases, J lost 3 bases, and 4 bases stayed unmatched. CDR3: CAISFGQGYEQYF. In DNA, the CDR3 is TGTGCCATCAGCTTTGGACAGGGCTACGAGCAGTACTTC.

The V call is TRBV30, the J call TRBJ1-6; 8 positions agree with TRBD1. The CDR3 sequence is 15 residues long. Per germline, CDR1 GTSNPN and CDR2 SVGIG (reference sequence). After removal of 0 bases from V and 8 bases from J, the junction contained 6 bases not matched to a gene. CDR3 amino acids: CAWSVGTGSYSPLHF. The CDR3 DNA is TGTGCCTGGAGTGTTGGGACAGGTAGTTATTCACCCCTCCACTTT.

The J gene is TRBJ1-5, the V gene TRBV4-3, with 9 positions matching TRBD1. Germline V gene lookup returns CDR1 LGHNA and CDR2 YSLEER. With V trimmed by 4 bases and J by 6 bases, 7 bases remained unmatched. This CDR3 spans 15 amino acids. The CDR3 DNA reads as TGCGCCAGCAGCCCCAGGACAGGGGAGGGTCAGCCCCAGCATTTT. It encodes CASSPRTGEGQPQHF.

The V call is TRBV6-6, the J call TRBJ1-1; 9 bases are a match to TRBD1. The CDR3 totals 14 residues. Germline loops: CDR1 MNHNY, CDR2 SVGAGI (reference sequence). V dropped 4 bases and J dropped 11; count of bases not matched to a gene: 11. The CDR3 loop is CASSSVGGQGRAFF. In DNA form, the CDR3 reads TGTGCCAGCAGTTCAGTGGGGGGACAGGGTCGCGCTTTCTTT.

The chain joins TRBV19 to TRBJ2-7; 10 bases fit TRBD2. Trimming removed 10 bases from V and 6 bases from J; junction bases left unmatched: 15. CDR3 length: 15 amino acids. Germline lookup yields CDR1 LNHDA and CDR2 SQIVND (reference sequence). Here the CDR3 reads CAKWGASGRRSEQYF. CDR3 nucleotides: TGTGCCAAGTGGGGGGCTAGCGGGAGACGGTCCGAGCAGTACTTC.

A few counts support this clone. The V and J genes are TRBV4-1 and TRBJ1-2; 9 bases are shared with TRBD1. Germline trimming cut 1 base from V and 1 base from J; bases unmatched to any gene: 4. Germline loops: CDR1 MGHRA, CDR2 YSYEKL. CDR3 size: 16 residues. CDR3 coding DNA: TGCGCCAGCAGCCAAGCAGGGACAGGGAGTAACTATGGCTACACCTTC. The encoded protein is CASSQAGTGSNYGYTF.

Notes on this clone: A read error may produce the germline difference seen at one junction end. CDR3 sequence (DNA): TGTGCTAGCAGAGATGAGAGCCCTCGGGCTTTCTTT. Translated, it gives CASRDESPRAFF. The chain is built from TRBV7-7 and TRBJ1-1; D not resolved. CDR1 and CDR2 from the germline V gene are SSHAT and FNYEAQ (reference sequence). The length of the CDR3 is 12 residues.